These 7 T cell receptor beta chains share one sample of origin, sequenced in a study of post-analysis software for immune sequencing data. Findings and caveats of the study: TRBV segments more frequent in patients than in controls numbered five and included TRBV5-6, TRBV5-1 and TRBV20-1.

Presence of unique molecular identifiers characterized the TCR beta cDNA libraries. TCRdb re-called the PCR reads with MiXCR, one entry per CDR3 protein. The table shows a few hundred thousand distinct CDR3 sequences, with 30% to 45% occurring only once. Their recognized antigens are unknown. Material for sequencing was blood. The receptors here all came from a girl aged 5-17 years with multiple sclerosis.

This clonotype appeared many times. This rearrangement joins TRBV12-3 or TRBV12-4 to TRBJ2-5, with 9 bases fitting TRBD1. The CDR3 is made up of 15 amino acids. J was trimmed by 4 bases and V by 1 base; bases with no gene match: 4. In nucleotides, the CDR3 is TGTGCCAGCAGTTTAGGACAGGGGGTGGGAGAGACCCAGTACTTC. This sequence encodes CASSLGQGVGETQYF.

Only a few counts were recorded for this clonotype. The chain employs TRBV20-1 and TRBJ2-5, with TRBD2 as a possible D gene (6 bases). The germline gives CDR1 DFQATT, CDR2 SNEGSKA (reference sequence). V lost 0 bases to trimming and J lost 2 bases, with 19 bases between them. The CDR3 spans 17 residues. The CDR3: CSARDFGASVSQETQYF. Here the CDR3 DNA reads TGCAGTGCTAGAGATTTCGGGGCTAGCGTTTCACAAGAGACCCAGTACTTC.

This clonotype was counted ten times or more. The V gene is TRBV29-1, the J gene TRBJ2-1, with TRBD1 identical over 10 bases. CDR1 and CDR2 (germline): SQVTM, ANQGSEA. The CDR3 spans 19 residues. V shed 4 bases and J 2 bases; nucleotides not matched to a gene: 17. The CDR3 DNA is TGCAGCGTTGCGGGTTACCCGCGGGACAGGGGAGCGACCTACAATGAGCAGTTCTTC. Translating it yields CSVAGYPRDRGATYNEQFF.

This clonotype was counted between two and nine times. V is TRBV25-1 and J is TRBJ1-1, with 10 bases aligning to TRBD1. Germline trimming cut 4 bases from V and 3 bases from J; bases unmatched to any gene: 8. There are 16 residues in the CDR3. CDR1 is MGHDK and CDR2 is SYGVNS in the germline V gene. DNA for the CDR3: TGTGCCAGCAGTGCGACAGGGGGCAAGGGGTACACTGAAGCTTTCTTT. Translated, it gives CASSATGGKGYTEAFF.

This clonotype was recorded a few times. The gene calls are TRBV28 and TRBJ1-5; 10 positions match TRBD1. Per germline, CDR1 MDHEN and CDR2 SYDVKM. Trimming at V came to 1 base and at J to 4 bases, leaving 7 bases not matched to a gene. This CDR3 region has 17 residues. Here the CDR3 DNA reads TGTGCCAGCAGTTTATTGCCGCCGGGACAGGGGAATCAGCCCCAGCATTTT. Amino acid sequence: CASSLLPPGQGNQPQHF.

In this sample, this clonotype turned up a few times. The chain links TRBV20-1 to TRBJ2-1, with TRBD2 identical over 13 bases. CDR3 length: 14 residues. Germline V lookup: CDR1 DFQATT, CDR2 SNEGSKA (reference sequence). Unmatched junction bases numbered 9, after V lost 8 bases and J lost 8 bases. The CDR3 region is CSQPTSGGGYEQFF. For the CDR3, the DNA is TGCAGTCAACCCACTAGCGGGGGGGGATATGAGCAGTTCTTC.

The chain recombines TRBV29-1 with TRBJ1-1, with D maybe TRBD1 (6 bases). This CDR3 region has 15 residues. V dropped 7 bases and J dropped 4 bases, with 22 bases sitting between them. The germline V gene encodes CDR1 SQVTM and CDR2 ANQGSEA. The CDR3 protein is CSAGSGTIYSTEAFF. CDR3 in DNA: TGCAGCGCCGGATCCGGGACAATTTACAGCACTGAAGCTTTCTTT.